Described below is a single T cell receptor (beta chain) sequence and its context. This clonotype registers as medium-sized (0.01 to 0.1%) within its sample. What antigen it recognizes has not been identified. The sample holds no much larger clone one base away, and base qualities are not on file. This sample stems from a study of T cells in Graves' hyperthyroidism and ophthalmopathy (dated by TCRdb to between 2018 and 2021). Study-level background: Peripheral blood was collected at initial diagnosis, before any treatment. The study also compared thyroid tissue and blood T-cell repertoires from roughly six Graves' hyperthyroidism patients. Prospective prediction of ophthalmopathy was tested in an independent validation cohort of 18 to 20 hyperthyroidism patients and 17 patients who later progressed to ophthalmopathy. Following sampling, methimazole starting at 30 mg daily was given to hyperthyroidism patients, and high-dose intravenous methylprednisolone was given to ophthalmopathy patients. The paper describes TCR Vbeta CDR3 sequencing of 120 to 150 peripheral blood samples, made up of around 41 ophthalmopathy patients, roughly 75 hyperthyroidism patients and some 17 progressor patients. For training and testing, the 110 or so patients in the discovery cohort were randomly divided in a 7:3 ratio. To identify distinguishing TCR V-J signatures, a discovery cohort of about 100 patients was used, comprising under 45 with Graves' ophthalmopathy and around 57 with stable Graves' hyperthyroidism.

The CDR3 covers 12 residues, taking in both the cysteine and the phenylalanine. CDR3 DNA only is kept here, 36 bases in frame from base 1. CDR1 and CDR2, looked up from the germline V gene, are KGHDR and SFDVKD. Trimming removed 12 bases from V and 9 bases from J; the gene matches leave 10 bases unexplained. What the research found in general, with its limitations: Most expanded thyroid clonotypes (frequency above 0.001) were also found in blood, which suggests that blood repertoires may mirror thyroid immune responses. No statistical method was used to set the sample size in advance, and investigators knew the group allocation. In validation, the model predicted progression to ophthalmopathy with just under 71% sensitivity and about 73% specificity, a median of 6.5 months before onset. In cross-validation, a model built on a 13 V-J signature told ophthalmopathy apart from stable hyperthyroidism with 87.88% sensitivity and roughly 83% specificity, and in testing the same model reached 80%/75%.

TCR beta CDR3 regions were amplified from RNA transcripts. The first round of RT-PCR for the TCR CDR3 was performed with the HTBI primer set and the Qiagen OneStep RT-PCR kit. Libraries were constructed in a second round of multiplex PCR, after which size selection and purification were performed. Paired-end sequencing of the libraries was performed with 100 bp reads on an Illumina HiSeq2000. Processing in the source paper ran as follows. SOAPnuke was used to process the raw data, throwing out any read that contained adapters or uncalled bases, had a mean Phred below 15, or lacked an exact constant-primer or identifier match. High-quality paired reads were merged using COPE v1.2.5, and each unique nucleotide sequence was defined as a clonotype. Clonotypes were aligned to IMGT TRBV, TRBD and TRBJ reference segments using MiTCR v1.1. The analysis included only V-J combinations with a frequency above 0.0001, which together covered more than 99% of the repertoires. A TCS score was defined as the ratio between F50 (clonal expansion) and ExV (chaos), using BLOSUM62-based TCRdist between CDR3 peptides within each V-J. Welch's t-statistics and random forest reduced around 520 V-J features to about 13, which were used in a naive Bayes classifier (R e1071). The Morisita-Horn index was used to measure how similar the thyroid and blood repertoires were. TCRdb reprocessing: public reads trimmed at Q25 with fastp, clones called with MiXCR, in-frame beta chains kept. For every CDR3 protein sequence, its rows merge into one entry that carries the most common genes and DNA. V and J calls and clone size were set by TCRdb, not the authors. This sample is represented by 35,000 or so distinct CDR3 sequences; around 53% of them were singletons. Under 20% of the sample is held by the ten biggest clonotypes.

Ophthalmopathy patients had moderately to severely active disease, Clinical Activity Score of at least 3, NOSPECS grade of at least 4, and duration under 3 months. The study excluded patients with uncontrolled infections, other autoimmune diseases, pregnancy or lactation. Diagnoses were based on clinical symptoms, serum thyroxine and TRAb, thyroid ultrasound and orbital computed tomography. PBMCs were isolated from more than 8 ml of fresh peripheral blood by Ficoll-Paque density gradient centrifugation. Trizol reagent was used to extract total RNA, and RNA quality was then checked on an Agilent 2100 Bioanalyzer.

This clonotype was obtained from a man between 35 and 55 years old with Graves' ophthalmopathy. The sequence is built from TRBV24-1 and TRBJ1-1, with TRBD1 identical over 9 junction bases. Material: blood. The DNA is as follows: TGTGCCGTTCGGGACAGGGAGCCTCAAGCTTTCTTT. This translates into CAVRDREPQAFF.